This T cell receptor beta chain was sequenced in a study of cytomegalovirus exposure and HLA in healthy donors. Notes on the study in general: It is likely that the observed cluster of highly shared sequence variants was a sequencing artifact.

CDR1 MGHRA and CDR2 YSYEKL come from the germline V gene. V dropped 1 base and J dropped 4 bases, with 14 bases sitting between them. The CDR3 has 15 amino acids. Use of 60 Vbeta and 13 Jbeta primers characterized the PCR. Only in-frame clones appear in the TCRdb table, and some are missing; sequencing was by immunoSEQ multiplex PCR. The top ten hold roughly 1.2% of the sample, which has about 140,000 clones, around four fifths seen once. Note on this clone: As yet, its antigen is unknown.

Sequences were obtained from PBMCs. This clonotype originated in a male donor in good health and CMV-seropositive. V usage is TRBV4-1 and J usage is TRBJ2-7; possible D gene TRBD1, 6 bases. CDR3 in amino acids: CASSQGPGQRYEQYF. In DNA form, the CDR3 reads TGCGCCAGCAGCCAAGGACCGGGACAAAGGTACGAGCAGTACTTC.